Shown below are 3 T cell receptor beta chains from a single sample sequenced in a study of patients and donors after allogeneic stem cell transplantation. TCRdb independently ran MiXCR on the RT-PCR reads; one entry per CDR3 protein. The sample holds around 150,000 distinct CDR3 sequences, over 35% seen once. Sequences were obtained from blood, either unsorted or a sorted T cell fraction (not recorded which). The receptors derive from a human donor who was either an allogeneic HSCT recipient or a stem cell or donor lymphocyte infusion donor (not recorded which). It is not recorded whose cells these are; they may come from a transplant donor.

The V call is TRBV5-1, the J call TRBJ1-1, with D tentatively TRBD1 (6 bases). This CDR3 region has 14 residues. Germline CDR1 reads SGHRS; CDR2 reads YFSETQ. Trimming stripped 0 bases from V and 1 base from J, with 7 bases between. In DNA form, the CDR3 reads TGCGCCAGCAGCTTGGTGGGGGCGAACACTGAAGCTTTCTTT. Its translation is CASSLVGANTEAFF.

This clonotype was recorded a few times. The rearrangement uses TRBV20-1 and TRBJ2-3; 7 nucleotides align to TRBD1. Germline V CDR1 and CDR2: DFQATT, SNEGSKA (reference sequence). Germline trimming cut 5 bases from V and 2 bases from J; bases unmatched to any gene: 7. The CDR3 sequence is 14 residues long. The CDR3 protein is CSALRTGYTDTQYF. The CDR3 DNA follows: TGCAGTGCTCTCAGGACAGGCTACACAGATACGCAGTATTTT.

In regard to this clonotype: A much larger clone lies a single base off, so this may be a read error. This rearrangement joins TRBV20-1 to TRBJ1-5; D possibly corresponds to TRBD1 (5 bases). Trimming took 2 bases from V and 5 from J, leaving 19 bases between them. From germline, CDR1 is DFQATT and CDR2 SNEGSKA (reference sequence). The CDR3 extends over 16 amino acids. CDR3 sequence reads: CSARSTVRGGYQPQHF. CDR3 DNA: TGCAGTGCTAGAAGTACGGTGAGGGGCGGCTATCAGCCCCAGCATTTT.